These 24 T cell receptor beta chains came from one sample sequenced in a study of vaccination effects on CD4 cells after COVID-19. Viral peptide pools were used in the ViraFEST assay to expand antigen-specific CD4+ T cells, and sequencing came afterward. Subsequent to a culture period of around 10 days, CD4+ T cells were isolated. Vaccination of participants consisted of two doses of either the BNT162b2 or mRNA-1273 vaccine. No cognate antigen is known for these TCRs. Produced via immunoSEQ multiplex PCR; TCRdb's table is partial and in-frame only. This table holds about 59,000 clones, around 80% found once. Sequencing used CD4+ T cells from PBMCs cultured with HCoV-OC43 spike peptides, obtained after COVID-19 vaccination. Subset here: HCoV-OC43 spike overlapping peptide pool stimulation. These receptors all stem from a human donor who received a COVID-19 vaccine.

The rearrangement links TRBV19 to TRBJ1-1, with no clear D. Per the germline V gene, CDR1 is LNHDA and CDR2 is SQIVND (reference sequence). Trimming took off 3 bases at V and 1 base at J, with 9 bases between the two ends. The CDR3 is 14 amino acids. The CDR3 DNA reads TGTGCCAGTAGTATTGGAAGGGCGAACACTGAAGCTTTCTTT. Its translation is CASSIGRANTEAFF. The whole variable domain, filled in from reference TRBV19 and TRBJ1-1, reads DGGITQSPKYLFRKEGQNVTLSCEQNLNHDAMYWYRQDPGQGLRLIYYSQIVNDFQKGDIAEGYSVSREKKESFPLTVTSAQKNPTAFYLCASSIGRANTEAFFGQGTRLTVV.

V usage is TRBV10-2 and J usage is TRBJ2-1, with unresolved D. Germline V gene lookup returns CDR1 WSHSY and CDR2 SAAADI. The CDR3 runs 13 residues. The ends were cut back, 3 bases at V and 4 bases at J, with 7 bases in the middle. The CDR3 DNA reads as TGCGCCAGCAGTGACGTCAGTTACAATGAGCAGTTCTTC. Its translation: CASSDVSYNEQFF.

The rearrangement joins TRBV15 to TRBJ2-3, with D possibly being TRBD1 or TRBD2 (6 bases each). Trimming cost V 0 bases and J 1 base, with 14 bases left between them. The CDR3 runs 17 residues. Germline CDR1 is LNHNV and CDR2 is YYDKDF (reference sequence). The CDR3 here is CATSREGARRGTDTQYF. In DNA, the CDR3 is TGTGCCACCAGCAGAGAGGGGGCGCGGAGGGGCACAGATACGCAGTATTTT.

This clone was recorded a few times. V usage is TRBV24-1 and J usage is TRBJ2-3; 9 bases fit TRBD2. The CDR3 sequence is 16 residues long. V lost 5 bases, J lost 8 bases, and 13 bases stayed unmatched. The germline CDR1 and CDR2 sequences are KGHDR and SFDVKD. The CDR3 is CATSGAGGLAYGTQYF. In DNA, the CDR3 is TGTGCCACCAGTGGAGCGGGGGGCCTAGCCTATGGTACGCAGTATTTT.

In its sample, this clone was seen a few times. The rearrangement joins TRBV6-5 to TRBJ2-7, with 9 nucleotides matching TRBD1. Trimming took 10 bases from V and 1 from J; bases not matched to a gene: 5. Germline V gene sequence: CDR1 MNHEY, CDR2 SVGAGI. The CDR3 has 13 residues. CDR3 coding DNA: TGTGCCACCAGGACAGGGGTATCCTACGAGCAGTACGTC. Its translation: CATRTGVSYEQYV.

The V and J genes are TRBV19 and TRBJ2-4, with D perhaps TRBD2 (6 bases). V dropped 7 bases and J dropped 0 bases, with 10 bases sitting between them. From germline, CDR1 is LNHDA and CDR2 SQIVND (reference sequence). This CDR3 has 14 residues. The CDR3, as DNA: TGTGCCAGTAATTCGGGACTAGCCAAAAACATTCAGTACTTC. This translates into CASNSGLAKNIQYF.

This clone was picked up one time. The chain is built from TRBV25-1 and TRBJ1-6; D is ambiguous. The CDR3 is 16 residues long. V was clipped by 1 base and J by 5 bases, with 12 bases between them. The V gene's germline CDR1 is MGHDK and CDR2 SYGVNS. The CDR3 protein is CASSEFLGKDNSPLHF. In DNA form, the CDR3 reads TGTGCCAGCAGTGAATTCTTGGGGAAGGATAATTCACCCCTCCACTTT.

This chain uses TRBV28 with TRBJ2-5; TRBD1 might be the D (7 bases). Trimming removed 4 bases at V and 5 bases at J, with 17 bases between. This CDR3 spans 15 amino acids. Germline V CDR1 and CDR2: MDHEN, SYDVKM. CDR3 nucleotide sequence: TGTGCCAGCAGTTCCACAGCCCAGGGGGGCGAGACCCAGTACTTC. As protein: CASSSTAQGGETQYF.

The chain joins TRBV18 to TRBJ1-1; a possible D gene is TRBD1 (5 bases). This CDR3 is built from 17 residues. Trimming left V 6 bases short and J 0 bases short, with 20 bases between. CDR1 and CDR2 from the germline V gene are KGHSH and LQKENI. The CDR3 is CASSATRKGNMNTEAFF. CDR3 in DNA: TGTGCCAGCTCCGCAACCCGAAAGGGGAACATGAACACTGAAGCTTTCTTT.

This rearrangement joins TRBV11-2 to TRBJ1-3; D uncertain. Germline CDR1 SGHAT, CDR2 FQNNGV. The V gene lost 0 bases and the J gene lost 3 bases, with 3 bases spanning the gap. The CDR3 totals 13 residues. CDR3 protein: CASSLDLGNTIYF. CDR3 coding DNA: TGTGCCAGCAGCTTAGATCTTGGAAACACCATATATTTT.

This clone was recorded only once. V and J are TRBV7-2 and TRBJ2-1; TRBD2 agrees at 13 bases. Germline CDR1 SGHTA, CDR2 FQGNSA. The CDR3 is made up of 15 amino acids. The junction had 10 bases not matched to a gene; V was cut back by 5 bases and J by 12 bases. The CDR3 loop reads CASSAALGLAGRQFF. CDR3 sequence (DNA): TGTGCCAGCAGCGCGGCCTTGGGACTAGCGGGGCGGCAGTTCTTC.

There are a few counts of this clone. The gene calls are TRBV6-5 and TRBJ1-2; D unresolved. The V and J ends lost 5 bases and 2 bases respectively, with 15 bases between them. The CDR3 has 15 amino acids. From germline, CDR1 is MNHEY and CDR2 SVGAGI. The CDR3 sequence is CASSPEAGRNYGYTF. The CDR3 DNA follows: TGTGCCAGCAGTCCCGAAGCCGGCAGGAACTATGGCTACACCTTC.

This clone has only a few counts. The chain links TRBV24-1 to TRBJ1-1; no clear D gene. Trimming shortened V by 7 bases and J by 0 bases, and 8 bases separated the two germline ends. Germline V lookup: CDR1 KGHDR, CDR2 SFDVKD. The CDR3 runs 13 residues. The CDR3 region is CATRNRLNTEAFF. In DNA, the CDR3 is TGTGCCACCAGAAACAGACTGAACACTGAAGCTTTCTTT.

The chain couples TRBV7-2 to TRBJ2-1, with TRBD2 as a possible D gene (5 bases). Germline V gene sequence: CDR1 SGHTA, CDR2 FQGNSA. Trimming took 6 bases from V and 10 from J, leaving 10 bases between them. The CDR3 contains 11 residues. The CDR3 sequence: CASSPPGEQFF. CDR3 bases: TGTGCCAGCAGTCCCCCGGGAGAGCAGTTCTTC.

This rearrangement joins TRBV12-5 to TRBJ1-2, with 12 nucleotides matching TRBD1. CDR1 and CDR2 from the germline V gene are LGHNT and FRNRAP. CDR3 length: 14 amino acids. J gave up 8 bases and V 4 bases, and 5 bases lay outside the gene matches. CDR3 sequence reads: CASGSGQGASGYTF. DNA of the CDR3: TGTGCTAGTGGTTCGGGACAGGGGGCCTCGGGCTACACCTTC.

This clone was seen a single time. The genes are TRBV7-6 and TRBJ2-3, with 12 bases identical to TRBD2. J gave up 2 bases and V 1 base, and 10 bases lay outside the gene matches. The CDR3 covers 19 residues. Germline CDR1 and CDR2: SGHVS and FNYEAQ. DNA for the CDR3: TGTGCCAGCAGCTTAGGGGCGGCTAGCGGGGGGGCCGCCACAGATACGCAGTATTTT. It codes for CASSLGAASGGAATDTQYF.

This chain connects TRBV19 to TRBJ1-3; no definite D call. Trimming stripped 8 bases from V and 0 bases from J, with 14 bases between. In germline, CDR1 is LNHDA, CDR2 SQIVND (reference sequence). The CDR3 has 15 residues. This CDR3 is CASSKNGISGNTIYF. In nucleotides, the CDR3 is TGTGCCAGTTCAAAAAATGGCATCTCTGGAAACACCATATATTTT.

The chain uses TRBV14 and TRBJ2-5; 7 bases align to TRBD2. Trimming cost V 0 bases and J 6 bases; bases outside gene matches: 7. The germline gives CDR1 SGHDN, CDR2 FVKESK. The CDR3 has 15 residues. CDR3 sequence: CASSQETGGLKTQYF. The CDR3 bases are TGTGCCAGCAGCCAAGAAACGGGGGGATTAAAGACCCAGTACTTC.

The chain couples TRBV19 to TRBJ1-1; maybe TRBD1 (5 bases). Germline CDR1 is LNHDA and CDR2 is SQIVND (reference sequence). Trimming shortened V by 6 bases and J by 1 base, and 12 bases separated the two germline ends. CDR3 size: 14 residues. The CDR3 nucleotides are TGTGCCAGTAGGTCCGGGGGATCGAACACTGAAGCTTTCTTT. It translates to CASRSGGSNTEAFF.

The rearrangement joins TRBV5-5 to TRBJ2-7; D is possibly TRBD1 or TRBD2 (5 bases each). With 3 bases removed from V and 3 bases from J, the gap between germline ends came to 16 bases. Germline V gene data show CDR1 as SGHKS and CDR2 as YYEKEE (reference sequence). The CDR3 contains 15 residues. The CDR3 nucleotides read TGTGCCAGCAGCTCCGACGGTGGTGGGGGCTACGAGCAGTACGTC. It is translated as CASSSDGGGGYEQYV.

This clone has a handful of counts. This chain uses TRBV7-8 with TRBJ1-2, with 7 bases fitting TRBD1. Looked up from germline, CDR1 is SGHVS and CDR2 is FQNEAQ. CDR3 length: 13 amino acids. After removal of 4 bases from V and 5 bases from J, the junction contained 4 bases not matched to a gene. Here the CDR3 reads CASSSGQYYGYTF. CDR3 nucleotides: TGTGCCAGCAGCTCGGGACAGTATTATGGCTACACCTTC.

The rearrangement links TRBV3-1 (or the pseudogene TRBV3-2) to TRBJ1-1; 7 positions agree with TRBD1. Germline lookup yields CDR1 LGHDT and CDR2 YNNKEL (reference sequence). The CDR3 has 15 amino acids. V gave up 5 bases and J gave up 0 bases; unmatched junction bases: 6. CDR3 amino acids: CASSDRTGVNTEAFF. The CDR3 region has the DNA TGTGCCAGCAGCGACAGGACAGGCGTGAACACTGAAGCTTTCTTT.

V gene TRBV9 combines with J gene TRBJ1-2; D is undetermined. CDR1 is SGDLS, CDR2 YYNGEE, per germline. V dropped 6 bases and J dropped 0 bases, with 9 bases sitting between them. This CDR3 is 13 amino acids long. CDR3 nucleotide sequence: TGTGCCAGCACAGCCACTTCTAACTATGGCTACACCTTC. Its protein is CASTATSNYGYTF. Based on the CDR3 plus reference TRBV9 and TRBJ1-2, the full variable domain is DSGVTQTPKHLITATGQRVTLRCSPRSGDLSVYWYQQSLDQGLQFLIQYYNGEERAKGNILERFSAQQFPDLHSELNLSSLELGDSALYFCASTATSNYGYTFGSGTRLTVV.

Here the CDR3 reads CASQQDRALNSPLHF. In DNA, the CDR3 is TGTGCCAGCCAACAGGACAGGGCCCTTAATTCACCCCTCCACTTT. This chain joins TRBV6-5 and TRBJ1-6, with 8 bases matching TRBD1. Germline CDR1 is MNHEY and CDR2 is SVGAGI. CDR3 length: 15 amino acids. The junction had 9 bases not matched to a gene; V was cut back by 8 bases and J by 6 bases.